This T cell receptor beta chain was identified in a study of T cells in Graves' hyperthyroidism and ophthalmopathy (dated by TCRdb to about 2019). In the study overall: Peripheral blood samples were taken at initial diagnosis, before any treatment was given. TCR V-J signatures able to tell the groups apart were searched for in a discovery cohort of some 100 patients, of whom approximately 40 had Graves' ophthalmopathy and more than 55 had stable Graves' hyperthyroidism. Whether ophthalmopathy could be predicted prospectively was tested in an independent validation cohort made up of 18 to 20 hyperthyroidism patients plus 17 patients who later progressed to ophthalmopathy. The 75 to 100 discovery patients were divided at random into training and test sets in a 7:3 ratio. In six Graves' hyperthyroidism patients, the study also compared T-cell repertoires from thyroid tissue with T-cell repertoires from blood. Following sampling, methimazole starting at 30 mg daily was given to hyperthyroidism patients, and high-dose intravenous methylprednisolone was given to ophthalmopathy patients. The paper describes TCR Vbeta CDR3 sequencing of around 140 peripheral blood samples, made up of roughly 45 ophthalmopathy patients, 70 to 75 hyperthyroidism patients and 17 progressor patients. The investigation overall reported the following: During validation, the model predicted progression to ophthalmopathy a median of approximately 6 months ahead of onset, with roughly 65% sensitivity and around 73% specificity. Most expanded thyroid clonotypes (frequency above 0.001) were also detected in blood, suggesting blood repertoires may reflect thyroid immune responses. Sample size was not statistically predetermined, and blinding of investigators to group allocation was not performed. In cross-validation, a model built on a 13 V-J signature told ophthalmopathy apart from stable hyperthyroidism with 85% to 90% sensitivity and roughly 81% specificity, and in testing the same model reached 80%/75%.

V drops 0 bases and J drops 0 bases, leaving 14 bases in between. The germline V gene (reference sequence) sets CDR1 to LGHDT and CDR2 to YNNKEL. Inclusive of the bounding cysteine and phenylalanine, the CDR3 is 18 residues long. Kept here is only the CDR3 DNA, which spans 54 bases and is read in frame from base 1. This clonotype appeared many times. Its antigen specificity is not known. No quality values exist for individual bases; no much larger clone is one base distant. The TCR beta CDR3 regions were amplified from RNA transcripts. For the first round of RT-PCR on the TCR CDR3, the HTBI primer set was used together with the Qiagen OneStep RT-PCR kit. Libraries were constructed in a second round of multiplex PCR, after which size selection and purification were performed. Paired-end sequencing of the libraries was performed with 100 bp reads on an Illumina HiSeq2000. In the original analysis: SOAPnuke was used to process the raw data, removing reads that contained adapters or uncalled bases, had a mean Phred below 15, or lacked an exact match to the constant primer or identifier. COPE v1.2.5 was used to merge the high-quality paired reads, and each unique nucleotide sequence was defined as a clonotype. MiTCR v1.1 was used to align clonotypes to the IMGT TRBV, TRBD and TRBJ reference segments. The analysis was restricted to V-J combinations with a frequency above 0.0001, which together covered approximately 99% of the repertoires. The TCS score was defined as F50 (clonal expansion) divided by E x V (chaos), with BLOSUM62-based TCRdist calculated between CDR3 peptides within each V-J. Welch's t-statistics and random forest reduced roughly 500 V-J features to about 13, which were used in a naive Bayes classifier (R e1071). Through fastp at Q25 and MiXCR, TCRdb rebuilt clones from the public reads, retaining in-frame beta chains. Rows matching on CDR3 protein sequence are summarized as one entry with the most common DNA and genes. These V and J calls are TCRdb output, not the study's own analysis. The sample table records about 360,000 distinct CDR3 sequences; approximately 13% of these occur just once. The top ten hold around a tenth of the sample.

Stable Graves' hyperthyroidism was defined as the absence of progression to ophthalmopathy over 18 months of follow-up. Hyperthyroidism patients were newly diagnosed, had a disease duration of under 2 months, and were aged 18 to 65 years. Any patient with an uncontrolled infection, another autoimmune disease, pregnancy or lactation was excluded. Diagnoses were established on the basis of clinical symptoms, serum thyroxine and TRAb, thyroid ultrasound, and orbital computed tomography. PBMCs were separated from roughly 10 ml of fresh peripheral blood using Ficoll-Paque density gradient centrifugation. Trizol reagent was used to extract total RNA, and RNA quality was then checked on an Agilent 2100 Bioanalyzer.

Material for sequencing was blood. The receptor was derived from a woman aged 18-29 years with Graves' hyperthyroidism. The chain is assembled from TRBV3-1 and TRBJ2-2; the D region possibly corresponds to TRBD2 (5 bases align). The DNA is as follows: TGTGCCAGCAGCCAAGAAGGAGGTGGGCCCACGAACACCGGGGAGCTGTTTTTT. Translated, this is CASSQEGGGPTNTGELFF.